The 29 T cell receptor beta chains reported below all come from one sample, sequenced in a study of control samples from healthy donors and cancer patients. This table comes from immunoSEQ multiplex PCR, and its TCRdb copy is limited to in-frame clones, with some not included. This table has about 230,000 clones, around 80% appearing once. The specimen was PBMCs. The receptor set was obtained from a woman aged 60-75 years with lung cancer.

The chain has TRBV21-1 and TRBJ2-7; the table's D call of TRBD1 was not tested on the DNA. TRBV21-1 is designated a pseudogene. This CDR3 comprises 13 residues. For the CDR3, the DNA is TGTGCCTCCAACCCAGGGCCACTCTACGAGCAGTACTTC. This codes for CASNPGPLYEQYF.

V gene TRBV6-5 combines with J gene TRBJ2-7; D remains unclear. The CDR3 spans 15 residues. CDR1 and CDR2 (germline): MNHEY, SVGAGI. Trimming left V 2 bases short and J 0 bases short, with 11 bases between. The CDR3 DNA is TGTGCCAGCAGTTACCGCAGCGTCAACTCCTACGAGCAGTACTTC. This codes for CASSYRSVNSYEQYF.

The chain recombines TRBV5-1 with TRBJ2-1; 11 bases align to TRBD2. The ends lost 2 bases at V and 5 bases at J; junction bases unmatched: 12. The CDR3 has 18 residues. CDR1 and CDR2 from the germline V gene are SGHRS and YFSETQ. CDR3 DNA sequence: TGCGCCAGCAGCTTTACTAGCGGGAGAATAGGGAACAACAATGAGCAGTTCTTC. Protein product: CASSFTSGRIGNNNEQFF.

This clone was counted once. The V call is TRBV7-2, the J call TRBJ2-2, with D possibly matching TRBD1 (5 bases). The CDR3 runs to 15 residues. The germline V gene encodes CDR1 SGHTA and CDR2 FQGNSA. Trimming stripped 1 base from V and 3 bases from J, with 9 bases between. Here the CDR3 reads CASSLGSGYTGELFF. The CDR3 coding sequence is TGTGCCAGCAGCTTAGGGTCAGGGTACACCGGGGAGCTGTTTTTT.

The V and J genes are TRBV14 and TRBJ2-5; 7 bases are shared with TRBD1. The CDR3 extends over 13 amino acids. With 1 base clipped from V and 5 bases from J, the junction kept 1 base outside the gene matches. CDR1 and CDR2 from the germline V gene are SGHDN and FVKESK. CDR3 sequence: CASSQGRGETQYF. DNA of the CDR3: TGTGCCAGCAGCCAAGGCAGGGGGGAGACCCAGTACTTC.

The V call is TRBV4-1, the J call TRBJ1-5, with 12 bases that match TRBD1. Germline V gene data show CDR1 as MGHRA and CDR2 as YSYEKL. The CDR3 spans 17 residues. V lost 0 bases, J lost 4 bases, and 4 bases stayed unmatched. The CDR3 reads CASSQDEGQGANQPQHF. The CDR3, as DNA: TGCGCCAGCAGCCAAGATGAGGGACAGGGGGCGAATCAGCCCCAGCATTTT.

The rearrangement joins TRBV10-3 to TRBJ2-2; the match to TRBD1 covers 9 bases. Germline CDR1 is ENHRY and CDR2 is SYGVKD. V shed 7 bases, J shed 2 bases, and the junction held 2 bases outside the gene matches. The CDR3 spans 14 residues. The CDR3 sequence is CAITGQGNTGELFF. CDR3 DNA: TGTGCCATCACGGGACAGGGTAACACCGGGGAGCTGTTTTTT.

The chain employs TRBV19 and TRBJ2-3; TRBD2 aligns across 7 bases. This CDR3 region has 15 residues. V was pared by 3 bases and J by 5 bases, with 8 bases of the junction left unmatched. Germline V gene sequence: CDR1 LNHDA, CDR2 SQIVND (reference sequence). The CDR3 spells CASSITAAGVDTQYF. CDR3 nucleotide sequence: TGTGCCAGTAGTATCACTGCGGCGGGGGTAGATACGCAGTATTTT.

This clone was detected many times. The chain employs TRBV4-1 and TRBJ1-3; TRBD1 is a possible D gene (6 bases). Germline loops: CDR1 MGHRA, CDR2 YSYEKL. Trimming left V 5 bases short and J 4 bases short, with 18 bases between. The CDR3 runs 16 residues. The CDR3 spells CASSEQGGRAGNTIYF. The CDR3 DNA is TGCGCCAGCAGCGAACAGGGTGGGAGAGCCGGAAACACCATATATTTT.

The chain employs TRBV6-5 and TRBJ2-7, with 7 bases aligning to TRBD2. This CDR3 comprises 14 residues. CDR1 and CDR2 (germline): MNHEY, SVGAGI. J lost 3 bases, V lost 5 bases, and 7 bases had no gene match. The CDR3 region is CASSRDGRFYEQYF. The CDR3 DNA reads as TGTGCCAGCAGTAGGGACGGGAGGTTCTACGAGCAGTACTTC.

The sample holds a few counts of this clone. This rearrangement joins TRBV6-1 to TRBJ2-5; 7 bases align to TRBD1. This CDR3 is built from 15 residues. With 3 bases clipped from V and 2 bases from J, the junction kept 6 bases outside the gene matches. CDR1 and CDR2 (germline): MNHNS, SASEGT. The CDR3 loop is CASSEWNRGQETQYF. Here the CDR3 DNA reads TGTGCCAGCAGTGAGTGGAACAGGGGACAAGAGACCCAGTACTTC.

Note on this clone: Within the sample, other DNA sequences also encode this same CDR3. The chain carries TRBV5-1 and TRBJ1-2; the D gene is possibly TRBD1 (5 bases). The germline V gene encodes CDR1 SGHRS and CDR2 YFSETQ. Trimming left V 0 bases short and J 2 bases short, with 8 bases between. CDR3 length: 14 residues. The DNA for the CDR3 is TGCGCCAGCAGCTTGGGACAGCCGAACTATGGCTACACCTTC. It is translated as CASSLGQPNYGYTF.

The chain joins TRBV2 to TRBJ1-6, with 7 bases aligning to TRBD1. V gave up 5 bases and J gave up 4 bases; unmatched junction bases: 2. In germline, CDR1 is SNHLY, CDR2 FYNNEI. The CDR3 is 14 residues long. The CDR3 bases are TGTGCCAGCAGTTTGGGACAGTATAATTCACCCCTCCACTTT. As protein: CASSLGQYNSPLHF.

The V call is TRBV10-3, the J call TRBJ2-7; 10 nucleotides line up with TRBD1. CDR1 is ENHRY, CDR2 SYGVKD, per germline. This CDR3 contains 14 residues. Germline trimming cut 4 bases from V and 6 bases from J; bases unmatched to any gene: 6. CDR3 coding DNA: TGTGCCATCAGTGGACAGGGGGCGGGCGGCGAGCAGTACTTC. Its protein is CAISGQGAGGEQYF.

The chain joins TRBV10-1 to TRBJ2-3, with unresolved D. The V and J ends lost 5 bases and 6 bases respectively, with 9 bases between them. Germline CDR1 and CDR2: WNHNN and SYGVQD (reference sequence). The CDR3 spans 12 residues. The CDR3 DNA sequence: TGCGCCAGCAGTCCTTCCTTGGATACGCAGTATTTT. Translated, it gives CASSPSLDTQYF.

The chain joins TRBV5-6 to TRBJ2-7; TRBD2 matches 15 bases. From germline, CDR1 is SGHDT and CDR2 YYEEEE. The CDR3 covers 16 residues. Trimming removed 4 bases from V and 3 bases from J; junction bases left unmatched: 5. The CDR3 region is CASSLGLAGGYYEQYF. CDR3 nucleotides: TGTGCCAGCAGCCTAGGACTAGCGGGGGGGTACTACGAGCAGTACTTC.

CDR3 in amino acids: CASSLPPRNEQFF. The CDR3 DNA reads TGTGCCAGCAGTTTACCTCCGCGCAATGAGCAGTTCTTC. This rearrangement joins TRBV12-3 or TRBV12-4 to TRBJ2-1; unclear D gene. V was clipped by 2 bases and J by 6 bases, with 8 bases between them. This CDR3 has 13 amino acids.

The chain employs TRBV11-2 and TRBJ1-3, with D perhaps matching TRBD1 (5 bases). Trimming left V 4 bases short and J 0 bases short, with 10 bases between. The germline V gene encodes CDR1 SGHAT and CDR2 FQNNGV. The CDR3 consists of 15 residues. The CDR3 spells CASSWGGTSGNTIYF. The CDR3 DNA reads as TGTGCCAGCAGCTGGGGGGGTACCTCTGGAAACACCATATATTTT.

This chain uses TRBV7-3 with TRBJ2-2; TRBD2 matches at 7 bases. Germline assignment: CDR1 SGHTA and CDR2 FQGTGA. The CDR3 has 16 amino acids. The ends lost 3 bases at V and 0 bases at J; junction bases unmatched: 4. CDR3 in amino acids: CASSFGGSTNTGELFF. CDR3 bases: TGTGCCAGCAGCTTCGGCGGGAGCACGAACACCGGGGAGCTGTTTTTT.

CDR3 DNA sequence: TGTGCCAGCTCACCACTTGTAAACACTGGGGCCAACGTCCTGACTTTC. Protein sequence: CASSPLVNTGANVLTF. The V gene is TRBV18, the J gene TRBJ2-6; D not resolved. This CDR3 contains 16 residues. Looked up from germline, CDR1 is KGHSH and CDR2 is LQKENI. Trimming left V 1 base short and J 2 bases short, with 9 bases between.

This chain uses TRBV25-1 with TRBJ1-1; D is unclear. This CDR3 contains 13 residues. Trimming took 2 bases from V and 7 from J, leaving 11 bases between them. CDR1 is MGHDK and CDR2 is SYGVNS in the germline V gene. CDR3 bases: TGTGCCAGCAGTGAAGACCTGGTCGGTGAAGCTTTCTTT. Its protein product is CASSEDLVGEAFF.

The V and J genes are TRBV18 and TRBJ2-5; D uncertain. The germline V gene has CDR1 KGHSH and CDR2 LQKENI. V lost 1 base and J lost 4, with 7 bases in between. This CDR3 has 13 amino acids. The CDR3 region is CASSPRSSETQYF. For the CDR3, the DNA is TGTGCCAGCTCACCACGAAGTTCAGAGACCCAGTACTTC. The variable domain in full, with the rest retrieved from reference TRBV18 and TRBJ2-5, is NAGVMQNPRHLVRRRGQEARLRCSPMKGHSHVYWYRQLPEEGLKFMVYLQKENIIDESGMPKERFSAEFPKEGPSILRIQQVVRGDSAAYFCASSPRSSETQYFGPGTRLLVL.

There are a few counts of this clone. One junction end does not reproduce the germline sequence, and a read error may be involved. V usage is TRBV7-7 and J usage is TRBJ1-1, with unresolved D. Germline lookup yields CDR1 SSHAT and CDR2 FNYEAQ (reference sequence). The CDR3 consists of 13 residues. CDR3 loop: CASSRALNTEAFF. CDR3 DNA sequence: TGTGCTAGCAGTCGGGCCTTGAACACTGAAGCTTTCTTT. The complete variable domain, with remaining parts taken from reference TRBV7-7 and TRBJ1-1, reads GAGVSQSPRYKVTKRGQDVTLRCDPISSHATLYWYQQALGQGPEFLTYFNYEAQPDKSGLPSDRFSAERPEGSISTLTIQRTEQRDSAMYRCASSRALNTEAFFGQGTRLTVV.

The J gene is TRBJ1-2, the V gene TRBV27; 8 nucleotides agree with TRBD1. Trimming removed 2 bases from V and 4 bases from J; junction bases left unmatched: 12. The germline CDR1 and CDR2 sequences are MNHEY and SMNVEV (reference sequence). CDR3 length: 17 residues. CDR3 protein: CASSLRDRGGSFYGYTF. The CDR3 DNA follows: TGTGCCAGCAGTTTAAGAGACAGGGGCGGATCTTTCTATGGCTACACCTTC.

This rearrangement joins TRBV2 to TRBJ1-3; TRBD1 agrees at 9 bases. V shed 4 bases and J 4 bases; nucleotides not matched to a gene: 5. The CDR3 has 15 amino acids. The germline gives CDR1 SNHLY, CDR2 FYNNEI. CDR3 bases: TGTGCCAGCAGTGGGGACAGGGTTTCAGGAAACACCATATATTTT. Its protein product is CASSGDRVSGNTIYF. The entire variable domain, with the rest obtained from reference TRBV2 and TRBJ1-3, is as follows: EPEVTQTPSHQVTQMGQEVILRCVPISNHLYFYWYRQILGQKVEFLVSFYNNEISEKSEIFDDQFSVERPDGSNFTLKIRSTKLEDSAMYFCASSGDRVSGNTIYFGEGSWLTVV.

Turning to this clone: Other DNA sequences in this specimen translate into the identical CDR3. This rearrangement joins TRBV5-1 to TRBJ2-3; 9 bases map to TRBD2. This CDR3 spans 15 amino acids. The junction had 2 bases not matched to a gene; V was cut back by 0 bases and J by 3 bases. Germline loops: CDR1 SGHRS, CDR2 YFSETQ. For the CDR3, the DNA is TGCGCCAGCAGCTTGGCTCTAGCGGGGACAGATACGCAGTATTTT. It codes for CASSLALAGTDTQYF.

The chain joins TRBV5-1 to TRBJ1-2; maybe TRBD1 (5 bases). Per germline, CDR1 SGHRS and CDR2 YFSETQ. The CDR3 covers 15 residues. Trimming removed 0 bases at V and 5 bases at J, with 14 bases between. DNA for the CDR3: TGCGCCAGCAGCTTGGGAAGCAGGGACCCTTATGGCTACACCTTC. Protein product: CASSLGSRDPYGYTF.

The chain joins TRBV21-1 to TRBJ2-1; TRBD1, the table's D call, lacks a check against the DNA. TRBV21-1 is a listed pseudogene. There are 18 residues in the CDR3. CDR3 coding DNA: TGTGCCAGCAGCAAAGTAGTGGTCAGGGAAAAAGGATGGAATGAGCAGTTCTTC. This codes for CASSKVVVREKGWNEQFF.

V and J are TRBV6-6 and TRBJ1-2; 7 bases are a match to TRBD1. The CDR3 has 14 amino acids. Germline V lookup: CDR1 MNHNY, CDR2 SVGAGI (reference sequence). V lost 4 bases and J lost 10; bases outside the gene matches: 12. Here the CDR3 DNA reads TGTGCCAGCAGTTCCTTGACAGGGACGATCTACTACACCTTC. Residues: CASSSLTGTIYYTF.